The sequence of this TCR beta chain was determined in a study of PD-1 blockade in classical Hodgkin lymphoma. Of note for this clone: Its antigen remains unknown.

General study findings and limits: Whereas CD4+ TCR diversity had risen significantly by C4D1, CD8+ TCR diversity had not. Patients with an early start, nivolumab under 1 year after ASCT, were excluded. At baseline, newly diagnosed patients reportedly showed less TCR diversity than healthy donors.

Repertoires were generated with immunoSEQ multiplex PCR, while TCRdb's copy carries only in-frame clones and drops some. The profile shows about 98,000 clones, roughly 92% of them singletons. The patients all showed relapse after autologous stem cell transplantation, while their brentuximab vedotin exposure varied. Source: peripheral blood mononuclear cells (PBMCs), taken at baseline. The clonotype originates from a human donor with classical Hodgkin lymphoma.

The CDR3 reads CASSQVEGNQPQHF. The CDR3 DNA is TGCGCCAGCAGCCAAGTAGAGGGAAATCAGCCCCAGCATTTT. This chain joins TRBV4-1 and TRBJ1-5; D remains ambiguous. This CDR3 contains 14 residues. V lost 1 base and J lost 4, with 8 bases in between. Germline assignment: CDR1 MGHRA and CDR2 YSYEKL.